The clone carrying this T cell receptor (beta chain) has just a few counts. As yet, its antigen is unknown. One junction end does not reproduce the germline sequence, and a read error may be involved. This sample is drawn from a study of blood T cells in healthy people across ages. As for the study in general: In model experiments, template switching was able to capture about one barcoded beta molecule for every two T cells that were present. Overall study results and limits: Comparison with aged donors showed that long-lived donors had more naive CD4+ cells and higher diversity.

The extraction recovered at least 6 micrograms of total RNA per sample. Germline CDR1 is SGHTA and CDR2 is FQGNSA. This CDR3 is 15 amino acids long. Primers used in a second PCR of roughly 6 to 11 cycles were a sample-barcoded 5' primer and a J-beta primer mix. Every cDNA molecule bore a tag from a template-switch adaptor containing 12 random nucleotides. One entry per CDR3 protein results from TCRdb running MiXCR on the 5' RACE reads. The sample holds more than 550,000 distinct CDR3 sequences, 22% seen once. This TCR derives from a man between 65 and 85 years old in good health. Material: blood. The gene calls are TRBV7-2 and TRBJ2-1; TRBD2 is a possible D gene (6 bases). The CDR3 DNA sequence: TGTGCCAGCACCTTAGCGGCCTTCTACTACAATGAGCAGTTCTTC. Encoded protein: CASTLAAFYYNEQFF.